A selection of T cell receptor beta chains follows, all from one sample in a study of blood T cell repertoires in COVID-19. Measured with immunoSEQ multiplex PCR; TCRdb has only the in-frame clones, and not every one. Of about 220,000 clones in the sample, about 86% were seen once. Sequenced input: peripheral blood. Receptor source: a woman younger than 45 who had recovered from COVID-19. Both conserved end residues are part of each CDR3. The D gene is left open where the match is weak. For some rows the clone size is stated as once, few or many, or as a class when expanded; others skip it.

j_call d_call cdr3_length v_call clone_size cdr3_nt cdr3_aa
TRBJ2-1 - 15 TRBV5-1 few TGCGCCAGCGCATATGGAGACAGCTTATACAATGAGCAGTTCTTC CASAYGDSLYNEQFF
TRBJ1-1 - 13 TRBV19 - TGTGCCAGTAGTATAAGGGCGAGACAGGAAGCTTTCTTT CASSIRARQEAFF
TRBJ1-5 TRBD1 13 TRBV6-5 once TGTGCCAGCAGCCGGACAGGGAATCAGCCCCAGCATTTT CASSRTGNQPQHF
TRBJ1-1 - 14 TRBV5-6 - TGTGCCAGCAGCGTCGGACAGCCTGGGGCTGAAGCTTTCTTT CASSVGQPGAEAFF
TRBJ2-7 TRBD2 12 TRBV19 - TGTGCCAGTAGTGGGGGGGTCTACGAGCAGTACTTC CASSGGVYEQYF
TRBJ1-3 TRBD1 16 TRBV6-1 - TGTGCCAGCAGTGAGACAGGGGGCGACTCTGGAAACACCATATATTTT CASSETGGDSGNTIYF
TRBJ2-5 - 13 TRBV5-1 - TGCGCCAGCAGCTCCTCCATGAGAGAGACCCAGTACTTC CASSSSMRETQYF
TRBJ2-5 - 13 TRBV3-1/TRBV3-2 - TGTGCCAGCAGCCAAGCGTCCCAAGAGACCCAGTACTTC CASSQASQETQYF
TRBJ1-1 - 15 TRBV25-1 - TGTGCCAGCAGTGATGGTGGCAGGGGGAACACTGAAGCTTTCTTT CASSDGGRGNTEAFF
TRBJ2-2 - 12 TRBV5-6 - TGTGCCAGCAGCTTGAGAGGCGGGGAGCTGTTTTTT CASSLRGGELFF
TRBJ2-7 TRBD1 15 TRBV6-2/TRBV6-3 - TGTGCCAGCAGCCGGGGACAGGGGGTCTCCTACGAGCAGTACTTC CASSRGQGVSYEQYF
TRBJ2-1 - 15 TRBV2 - TGTGCCAGCAGTGGTCAGAAGCGGGCCTATCCGGAGCAGTTCTTC CASSGQKRAYPEQFF
TRBJ1-2 TRBD1 15 TRBV10-3 - TGTGCCATCAGTGACCGGGACAGGACCGTCTATGGCTACACCTTC CAISDRDRTVYGYTF
TRBJ2-1 TRBD2 15 TRBV7-3 - TGTGCCAGCAGCTCCCTAGCGGGGGAACACAATGAGCAGTTCTTC CASSSLAGEHNEQFF
TRBJ2-2 - 16 TRBV27 - TGTGCCAGCAGTTACCAGTGGGCCTCATTCTCCGGGGAGCTGTTTTTT CASSYQWASFSGELFF
TRBJ2-3 TRBD2 15 TRBV11-2 - TGTGCCAGCAGCTATGGGGCGGGGGGGACAGATACGCAGTATTTT CASSYGAGGTDTQYF
TRBJ2-3 - 16 TRBV7-2 - TGTGCCAGCAGCTTAGTAGGGGAAGCCTACACAGATACGCAGTATTTT CASSLVGEAYTDTQYF
TRBJ2-5 TRBD1 15 TRBV5-1 - TGCGCCAGCAGCTTAACCGGGACAGGATTCGAGACCCAGTACTTC CASSLTGTGFETQYF
TRBJ2-2 TRBD1 16 TRBV2 - TGTGCCAGCGCTCGAGGGGGCCGAACGGGCACCGGGGAGCTGTTTTTT CASARGGRTGTGELFF
TRBJ1-6 TRBD1 14 TRBV6-5 - TGTGCCTCCTCCTGGACAGGGCTGTTCTCACCCCTCCACTTT CASSWTGLFSPLHF
TRBJ1-2 TRBD1 15 TRBV5-6 - TGTGCCAGCAGCTCAACTCCGGGACAGGGTCATGGCTACACCTTC CASSSTPGQGHGYTF
TRBJ2-4 TRBD1 17 TRBV4-2 - TGTGCCAGCAGCCAGACTGGGACAGGGGGCTCCAAAAACATTCAGTACTTC CASSQTGTGGSKNIQYF
TRBJ2-7 - 15 TRBV19 - TGTGCCAGTAGTGCAGCTCAGGGATGGTCCTACGAGCAGTACTTC CASSAAQGWSYEQYF
TRBJ2-3 - 12 TRBV15 few TGTGCCACCAGCTTACGCGGAGATACGCAGTATTTT CATSLRGDTQYF
TRBJ1-3 TRBD1 13 TRBV20-1 - TGCAGTGCTAGTGCAGGGGGCTGGAACACCATATATTTT CSASAGGWNTIYF
TRBJ2-7 TRBD1 13 TRBV5-1 few TGCGCCAGCAGCCGGGACAGATTCTACGAGCAGTACTTC CASSRDRFYEQYF
TRBJ2-2 TRBD1 15 TRBV11-1 - TGTGCCAGCGGCTCCCGACAGGGAGACACCGGGGAGCTGTTTTTT CASGSRQGDTGELFF
TRBJ2-7 - 15 TRBV5-1 - TGCGCCAGCAGCTTGGACAGGGAGAGCCTCTACGAGCAGTACTTC CASSLDRESLYEQYF
TRBJ1-2 - 14 TRBV5-1 few TGCGCCAGCAGGTTGGCCGCAGGGGACTATGGCTACACCTTC CASRLAAGDYGYTF
TRBJ2-5 TRBD2 15 TRBV6-5 - TGTGCCAGCAGTTATCAAGCGGGGACGGGAGAGACCCAGTACTTC CASSYQAGTGETQYF
TRBJ2-1 TRBD2 16 TRBV9 - TGTGCCAGCAGCGCCCCGGGTAGCGGGGGTAGGAATGAGCAGTTCTTC CASSAPGSGGRNEQFF
TRBJ1-1 TRBD1 15 TRBV2 - TGTGCCAGCAGATCCAGACAGGGCCCGAACACTGAAGCTTTCTTT CASRSRQGPNTEAFF
TRBJ2-5 TRBD1 15 TRBV28 once TGTGCCAGCAGTCCCCCATCCGGGACAGGGGGGACCCAGTACTTC CASSPPSGTGGTQYF
TRBJ1-1 - 12 TRBV7-2 - TGTGCCAGCAGCTTATTTCCCAGTGAAGCTTTCTTT CASSLFPSEAFF
TRBJ2-3 TRBD1 18 TRBV7-6 - TGTGCCAGCAGCTTCTTGCGCGGGGGACAGGGAATTTTTGATACGCAGTATTTT CASSFLRGGQGIFDTQYF
TRBJ2-1 TRBD2 14 TRBV3-1/TRBV3-2 - TGTGCCAGCAGCCATCTAGCGGGGGGCAATGAGCAGTTCTTC CASSHLAGGNEQFF
TRBJ1-2 TRBD1 14 TRBV5-6 - TGTGCCAGCAGCTTCCACAGGGGGGTCTATGGCTACACCTTC CASSFHRGVYGYTF
TRBJ2-3 - 13 TRBV7-3 - TGTGCCAGCAGCCTCACAGGATCCAATACGCAGTATTTT CASSLTGSNTQYF
TRBJ1-1 - 12 TRBV7-2 - TGTGCCAGCAGCCCGGGGTTTCTTGTTGCTTTCTTT CASSPGFLVAFF
TRBJ2-7 - 15 TRBV4-2 - TGTGCCAGCAGCCAAGATTATGGCGGAGCCTACGAGCAGTACTTC CASSQDYGGAYEQYF
TRBJ2-6 - 15 TRBV6-5 once TGTGCCAGCAGACAACAGGGACCCGGGGCCAACGTCCTGACTTTC CASRQQGPGANVLTF
TRBJ2-6 - 17 TRBV7-8 - TGTGCCAGCAGCTTCCCGACAGGCGCTCTGTTGGCCAACGTCCTGACTTTC CASSFPTGALLANVLTF
TRBJ1-5 TRBD1 15 TRBV18 - TGTGCCAGCTCACCAGGGACAGGGTCTACTCAGCCCCAGCATTTT CASSPGTGSTQPQHF
TRBJ2-2 TRBD2 15 TRBV7-2 - TGTGCCAGCAGCTTAGCGGGGGGGGAAACCGGGGAGCTGTTTTTT CASSLAGGETGELFF
TRBJ1-1 TRBD1 16 TRBV10-3 - TGTGCCACCAAACCGGGACAGGGAAGCATGAACACTGAAGCTTTCTTT CATKPGQGSMNTEAFF
TRBJ1-2 - 14 TRBV29-1 - TGCAGCACATTGACAGAAGGACGCAACTATGGCTACACCTTC CSTLTEGRNYGYTF
TRBJ2-7 - 15 TRBV13 - TGTGCCAGCAGCTTACAGGGGATGGGGGCCTACGAGCAGTACTTC CASSLQGMGAYEQYF
TRBJ2-7 TRBD2 15 TRBV10-2 - TGCGCCAGCAGTGATATCGGACTAGCGAGGATCGAGCAGTACTTC CASSDIGLARIEQYF
TRBJ2-7 TRBD2 13 TRBV3-1/TRBV3-2 - TGTGCCAGCAGCATGAGCGGGGGTCTTGAGCAGTACTTC CASSMSGGLEQYF
TRBJ1-4 - 18 TRBV3-1/TRBV3-2 - TGTGCCAGCAGCCAAGGGCAGGCACGGTCGATTGCAAATGAAAAACTGTTTTTT CASSQGQARSIANEKLFF
TRBJ2-2 - 17 TRBV18 - TGTGCCAGCTCACCAGAGGCATTCCCAACCCGCGCCGGGGAGCTGTTTTTT CASSPEAFPTRAGELFF